This T cell receptor beta chain was identified during a study of shared clonotypes between healthy human individuals. Whole-study context: Participating donors consisted of two women and a few men aged 18 to 49. The study's findings and limits: Around 5.4% of naive CD4 clonotypes were common to several donors.

Nashville, Tennessee was home to all donors, who were Caucasian adults. The CD4+ fraction was divided into a CD45RA+ naive subset and a CD45RA-negative memory subset. About this clone itself: No antigen is known for it. This CDR3 is also generated by other DNA sequences in the sample.

Germline CDR1 MGHRA, CDR2 YSYEKL. CDR3 length: 14 amino acids. The J segment lost 5 bases and the V segment lost 1 base, leaving 2 bases of the junction unmatched. Clones were read by immunoSEQ multiplex PCR, and TCRdb kept only the in-frame ones, dropping some. The data contain over 950,000 clones, approximately 80% of them seen just once; the ten biggest clones take up about 0.89%. This sequence joins TRBV4-1 and TRBJ2-5, with 9 bases lining up with TRBD2. This TCR was recovered from a man between 18 and 29 years old in good health. Some clones in this sample may be carry-over from other donors' samples. Sequenced: memory CD4+ T cells from PBMCs. Subset defined: CD45RA-negative fraction. The CDR3 protein is CASSQVAGVETQYF. The CDR3 DNA reads TGCGCCAGCAGCCAAGTAGCGGGGGTGGAGACCCAGTACTTC.